Each of the 25 T cell receptor beta chains below was sequenced from the same sample in a study of T cells in Graves' hyperthyroidism and ophthalmopathy. RNA transcripts gave rise to amplified TCR beta CDR3 regions. First-round RT-PCR of the TCR CDR3 relied on the HTBI primer set. TCRdb redid the calling of the multiplex PCR reads with MiXCR, one entry per CDR3 protein. The sample carries roughly 510,000 distinct CDR3 sequences, around 20% recorded once. The sequenced sample was blood. The receptors here all came from a man between 18 and 29 years old with Graves' hyperthyroidism.

The chain uses TRBV6-5 and TRBJ2-7, with 9 bases identical to TRBD2. The junction had 8 bases not matched to a gene; V was cut back by 0 bases and J by 2 bases. Germline values: CDR1 MNHEY, CDR2 SVGAGI. The CDR3 sequence is 17 residues long. CDR3: CASSYSPGLASTYEQYF. The CDR3 nucleotides read TGTGCCAGCAGTTACTCCCCGGGACTAGCCTCTACCTACGAGCAGTACTTC.

This clonotype has ten or more counts. The rearrangement uses TRBV25-1 and TRBJ2-5, with D unclear. The germline V and J ends were trimmed by 6 bases and 1 base, with 12 bases remaining between them. This CDR3 has 14 amino acids. Germline assignment: CDR1 MGHDK and CDR2 SYGVNS. DNA for the CDR3: TGTGCCAGCAGATCCGTAGGCAGCCAAGAGACCCAGTACTTC. Protein sequence: CASRSVGSQETQYF.

This chain connects TRBV5-1 to TRBJ1-3; D gene ambiguous. Germline V gene lookup returns CDR1 SGHRS and CDR2 YFSETQ. This CDR3 is 16 amino acids long. V lost 4 bases and J lost 4, with 18 bases in between. Written as DNA, the CDR3 is TGCGCCAGCAGCCCTCCGGAGGGATCAGTGGGAAACACCATATATTTT. Translation: CASSPPEGSVGNTIYF.

This clonotype was found many times. This sequence joins TRBV6-5 and TRBJ1-1; perhaps TRBD1 as D (6 bases). V was pared by 2 bases and J by 7 bases, with 14 bases between. The germline V gene encodes CDR1 MNHEY and CDR2 SVGAGI. The CDR3 loop spans 14 amino acids. This CDR3 is CASSYGGPPNEAFF. Written as DNA, the CDR3 is TGTGCCAGCAGTTACGGGGGGCCCCCCAATGAAGCTTTCTTT.

In its sample, this clonotype was seen many times. The rearrangement links TRBV19 to TRBJ1-1; D is ambiguous. The CDR3 extends over 12 amino acids. With 4 bases removed from V and 6 bases from J, the gap between germline ends came to 9 bases. The germline V gene encodes CDR1 LNHDA and CDR2 SQIVND (reference sequence). In DNA form, the CDR3 reads TGTGCCAGTAGTAGAAGTAGATCTGAAGCTTTCTTT. Amino acid sequence: CASSRSRSEAFF.

This clonotype was detected many times. CDR3 region: CSATRGRGELFF. The DNA of the CDR3 is TGCAGTGCTACCAGGGGGCGTGGGGAGCTGTTTTTT. The chain uses TRBV20-1 and TRBJ2-2, with 8 positions matching TRBD1. The CDR3 sequence is 12 residues long. The germline V gene has CDR1 DFQATT and CDR2 SNEGSKA (reference sequence). The V segment lost 4 bases and the J segment 8 bases; nucleotides outside the gene matches: 3.

In its sample, this clonotype was seen a few times. The V gene is TRBV11-2, the J gene TRBJ2-5; D is unclear. CDR3 length: 15 amino acids. Per the germline V gene, CDR1 is SGHAT and CDR2 is FQNNGV. The ends were cut back, 5 bases at V and 7 bases at J, with 20 bases in the middle. CDR3 loop: CASSPRLTQEATQYF. CDR3 in DNA: TGTGCCAGCAGCCCCCGTTTGACCCAAGAGGCGACCCAGTACTTC.

This clonotype came up many times. The rearrangement links TRBV19 to TRBJ1-1; 8 bases are shared with TRBD1. J was trimmed by 1 base and V by 2 bases; bases with no gene match: 3. The CDR3 loop spans 15 amino acids. Germline V lookup: CDR1 LNHDA, CDR2 SQIVND (reference sequence). The CDR3 spells CASSIIGTGNTEAFF. CDR3 coding DNA: TGTGCCAGTAGTATAATAGGGACAGGGAACACTGAAGCTTTCTTT. Based on the CDR3 plus reference TRBV19 and TRBJ1-1, the full variable domain is DGGITQSPKYLFRKEGQNVTLSCEQNLNHDAMYWYRQDPGQGLRLIYYSQIVNDFQKGDIAEGYSVSREKKESFPLTVTSAQKNPTAFYLCASSIIGTGNTEAFFGQGTRLTVV.

This clonotype was picked up many times. The V gene is TRBV19, the J gene TRBJ1-2; D gene uncertain. Trimming shortened V by 2 bases and J by 4 bases, and 14 bases separated the two germline ends. Germline V gene sequence: CDR1 LNHDA, CDR2 SQIVND (reference sequence). This CDR3 has 15 residues. For the CDR3, the DNA is TGTGCCAGTAGTATAATGCCGGCAGCGAGCTATGGCTACACCTTC. Translation gives CASSIMPAASYGYTF.

This chain connects TRBV7-9 to TRBJ1-1; D gene uncertain. There are 13 residues in the CDR3. Germline V lookup: CDR1 SEHNR, CDR2 FQNEAQ (reference sequence). The V and J ends lost 6 bases and 1 base respectively, with 9 bases between them. The CDR3 DNA reads as TGTGCCAGCAGGAAGGGATCGAACACTGAAGCTTTCTTT. Protein product: CASRKGSNTEAFF.

A note on this clonotype: Relative to the germline gene, one junction end is altered; a read error may explain this. This chain joins TRBV9 and TRBJ2-7, with unresolved D. The CDR3 sequence is 15 residues long. Germline V gene lookup returns CDR1 SGDLS and CDR2 YYNGEE. Written as DNA, the CDR3 is TGTGCCGGCAGCGTAGAGGATGGGAACTTCTACGAGCAGTACTTC. Its translation is CAGSVEDGNFYEQYF.

This clonotype has just a few counts. This chain joins TRBV30 and TRBJ2-2; D is possibly TRBD2 (6 bases). CDR1 is GTSNPN and CDR2 is SVGIG in the germline V gene (reference sequence). V was trimmed by 2 bases and J by 7 bases, leaving 14 bases between them. The CDR3 loop spans 14 amino acids. The CDR3 protein is CAWSRASEVGELFF. The CDR3 bases are TGTGCCTGGAGTAGGGCTAGCGAGGTCGGGGAGCTGTTTTTT.

The V gene is TRBV19, the J gene TRBJ1-5, with 7 bases lining up with TRBD1. Germline CDR1 LNHDA, CDR2 SQIVND (reference sequence). The CDR3 length is 17 residues. The J segment lost 0 bases and the V segment lost 10 bases, leaving 15 bases of the junction unmatched. The CDR3 sequence is CATKGGDPIYSNQPQHF. In DNA, the CDR3 is TGTGCCACCAAAGGGGGCGACCCGATTTATAGCAATCAGCCCCAGCATTTT.

In this sample, this clonotype turned up many times. For the CDR3, the DNA is TGCGCCAGCAGCTTGGGGACAGACTCTGGGGCCAACGTCCTGACTTTC. It specifies CASSLGTDSGANVLTF. V gene TRBV5-1 combines with J gene TRBJ2-6; TRBD1 is a possible D gene (6 bases). Germline lookup yields CDR1 SGHRS and CDR2 YFSETQ. The length of the CDR3 is 16 residues. Trimming left V 0 bases short and J 0 bases short, with 7 bases between.

The chain recombines TRBV2 with TRBJ2-5; 9 nucleotides agree with TRBD1. Germline assignment: CDR1 SNHLY and CDR2 FYNNEI. J gave up 2 bases and V 8 bases, and 12 bases lay outside the gene matches. The CDR3 has 16 residues. CDR3 DNA sequence: TGTGCCAGCCGGTGGTCGGGGACAGGGATTCAAGAGACCCAGTACTTC. It encodes CASRWSGTGIQETQYF.

This clonotype was recorded once. The chain recombines TRBV4-2 with TRBJ2-7; TRBD2 agrees at 8 bases. Losses at the gene ends were 0 bases for V and 0 bases for J; bases not matched to a gene: 7. Germline CDR1 LGHNA, CDR2 YNFKEQ. The CDR3 has 17 residues. The DNA of the CDR3 is TGTGCCAGCAGCCAAGATAGAGAGACTAGCGACTCCTACGAGCAGTACTTC. It yields the protein CASSQDRETSDSYEQYF.

This chain connects TRBV30 to TRBJ1-5, with D unresolved. Germline loops: CDR1 GTSNPN, CDR2 SVGIG (reference sequence). The CDR3 runs to 15 residues. V lost 3 bases, J lost 0 bases, and 12 bases lay in between. The CDR3 coding sequence is TGTGCCTGGAGCGCAGGAGCGTATAGCAATCAGCCCCAGCATTTT. This encodes CAWSAGAYSNQPQHF.

This clonotype occurred many times. The chain joins TRBV28 to TRBJ2-7, with 10 bases lining up with TRBD1. The CDR3 is made up of 15 amino acids. Germline values: CDR1 MDHEN, CDR2 SYDVKM. J was trimmed by 3 bases and V by 7 bases; bases with no gene match: 9. CDR3 protein: CASTSGTGVNYEQYF. The CDR3 DNA reads TGTGCCAGCACCTCCGGGACAGGGGTGAACTACGAGCAGTACTTC.

In its sample, this clonotype was seen many times. J is TRBJ2-2 and V is TRBV12-3 or TRBV12-4; D is unresolved. CDR3 length: 14 residues. Between the trimmed V and J ends, which lost 0 bases and 6 bases, there was a span of 8 bases. In DNA, the CDR3 is TGTGCCAGCAGTTTAGCGCGCCGAGCCGGGGAGCTGTTTTTT. Its protein is CASSLARRAGELFF.

This clonotype was observed many times. The V call is TRBV11-2, the J call TRBJ2-5; D not certain. V lost 3 bases and J 5 bases, leaving 7 bases between the germline ends. CDR3 length equals 12 residues. The germline gives CDR1 SGHAT, CDR2 FQNNGV. The CDR3 DNA sequence: TGTGCCAGCAGCTTTCTGGACGAGACCCAGTACTTC. It translates to CASSFLDETQYF.

This clonotype was counted at least ten times. This chain uses TRBV6-5 with TRBJ2-5; 9 positions match TRBD2. The V segment lost 4 bases and the J segment 4 bases; nucleotides outside the gene matches: 7. Per the germline V gene, CDR1 is MNHEY and CDR2 is SVGAGI. The CDR3 runs 15 residues. The CDR3 region has the DNA TGTGCCAGCAGTTCCTTAGCGGGGGCCGGAGAGACCCAGTACTTC. It encodes CASSSLAGAGETQYF.

This clonotype was counted ten times or more. The genes are TRBV29-1 and TRBJ2-7, with D possibly matching TRBD2 (5 bases). The CDR3 contains 13 residues. Trimming pared 7 bases from V and 1 base from J, leaving 14 bases between. CDR1 is SQVTM, CDR2 ANQGSEA, per germline. The CDR3 spells CSARTGISYEQYF. The CDR3 DNA reads TGCAGCGCAAGGACTGGAATTTCCTACGAGCAGTACTTC.

In its sample, this clonotype was seen many times. The chain recombines TRBV12-3 or TRBV12-4 with TRBJ2-3; D is unclear. V lost 7 bases to trimming and J lost 4 bases, with 6 bases between them. The length of the CDR3 is 11 residues. CDR3 sequence: CASTVADTQYF. Written as DNA, the CDR3 is TGTGCCAGCACCGTAGCAGATACGCAGTATTTT.

This sequence joins TRBV10-1 and TRBJ1-2; a possible D gene is TRBD1 (5 bases). The CDR3 extends over 15 amino acids. Looked up from germline, CDR1 is WNHNN and CDR2 is SYGVQD (reference sequence). V shed 6 bases and J shed 12 bases, with 26 bases lying between them. CDR3 protein: CASSEGLAGCDTDTF. The CDR3 bases are TGCGCCAGCAGCGAAGGTCTGGCAGGGTGCGATACTGACACCTTC.

Many counts were recorded for this clonotype. The chain carries TRBV5-1 and TRBJ2-5, with 10 bases identical to TRBD2. J gave up 3 bases and V 4 bases, and 6 bases lay outside the gene matches. CDR1 is SGHRS and CDR2 is YFSETQ in the germline V gene. The CDR3 runs 15 residues. The CDR3 DNA follows: TGCGCCAGCAGCCCTAGCGGGGGAAGCGAAGAGACCCAGTACTTC. This codes for CASSPSGGSEETQYF. Filled out from reference TRBV5-1 and TRBJ2-5, the complete variable domain reads KAGVTQTPRYLIKTRGQQVTLSCSPISGHRSVSWYQQTPGQGLQFLFEYFSETQRNKGNFPGRFSGRQFSNSRSEMNVSTLELGDSALYLCASSPSGGSEETQYFGPGTRLLVL.